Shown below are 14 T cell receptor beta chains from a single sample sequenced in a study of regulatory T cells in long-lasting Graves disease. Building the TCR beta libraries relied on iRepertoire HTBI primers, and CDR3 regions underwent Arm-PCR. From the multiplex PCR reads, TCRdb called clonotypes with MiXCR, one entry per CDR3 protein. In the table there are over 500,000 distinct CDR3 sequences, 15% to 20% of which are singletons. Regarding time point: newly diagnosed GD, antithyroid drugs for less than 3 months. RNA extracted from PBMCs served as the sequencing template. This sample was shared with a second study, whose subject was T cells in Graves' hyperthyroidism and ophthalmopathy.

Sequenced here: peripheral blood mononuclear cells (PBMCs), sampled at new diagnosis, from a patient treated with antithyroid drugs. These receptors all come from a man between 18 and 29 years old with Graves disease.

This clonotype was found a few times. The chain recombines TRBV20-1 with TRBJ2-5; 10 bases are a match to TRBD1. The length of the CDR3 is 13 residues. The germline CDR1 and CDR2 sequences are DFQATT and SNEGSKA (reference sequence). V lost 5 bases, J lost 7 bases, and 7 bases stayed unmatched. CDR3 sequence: CSALPGQGPTQYF. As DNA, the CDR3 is TGCAGTGCTCTCCCGGGACAGGGGCCGACCCAGTACTTC.

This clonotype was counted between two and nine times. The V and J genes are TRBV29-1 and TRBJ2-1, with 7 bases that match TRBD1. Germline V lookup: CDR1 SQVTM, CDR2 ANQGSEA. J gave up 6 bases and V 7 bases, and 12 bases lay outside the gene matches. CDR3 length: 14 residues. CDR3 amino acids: CSGQGDRVGNEQFF. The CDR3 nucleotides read TGCAGCGGGCAGGGAGACAGGGTGGGCAATGAGCAGTTCTTC.

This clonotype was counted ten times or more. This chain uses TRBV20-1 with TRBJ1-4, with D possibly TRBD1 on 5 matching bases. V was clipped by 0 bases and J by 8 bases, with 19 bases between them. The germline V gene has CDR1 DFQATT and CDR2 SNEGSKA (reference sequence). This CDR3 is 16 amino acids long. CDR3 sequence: CSARDAVRDVPEKLFF. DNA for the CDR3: TGCAGTGCTAGAGACGCCGTCAGGGACGTCCCCGAAAAACTGTTTTTT.

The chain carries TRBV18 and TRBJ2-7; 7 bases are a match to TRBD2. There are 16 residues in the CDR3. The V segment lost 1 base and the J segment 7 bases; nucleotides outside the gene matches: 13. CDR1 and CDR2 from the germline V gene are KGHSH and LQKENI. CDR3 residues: CASSPLPGGDGLEQYF. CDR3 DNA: TGTGCCAGCTCACCACTACCGGGAGGCGACGGATTGGAGCAGTACTTC.

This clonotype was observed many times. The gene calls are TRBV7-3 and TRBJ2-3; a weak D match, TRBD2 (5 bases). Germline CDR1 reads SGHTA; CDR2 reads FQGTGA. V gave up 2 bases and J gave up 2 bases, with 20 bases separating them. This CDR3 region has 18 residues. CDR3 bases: TGTGCCAGCAGCTTAGAGGCGCGGAGCGGACGTTCCACAGATACGCAGTATTTT. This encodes CASSLEARSGRSTDTQYF.

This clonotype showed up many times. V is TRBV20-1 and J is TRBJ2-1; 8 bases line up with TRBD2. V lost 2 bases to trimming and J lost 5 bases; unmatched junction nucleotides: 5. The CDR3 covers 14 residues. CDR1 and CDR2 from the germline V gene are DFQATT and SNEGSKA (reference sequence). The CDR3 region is CSARSSGHNNEQFF. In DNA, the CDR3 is TGCAGTGCTAGATCTAGCGGGCACAACAATGAGCAGTTCTTC.

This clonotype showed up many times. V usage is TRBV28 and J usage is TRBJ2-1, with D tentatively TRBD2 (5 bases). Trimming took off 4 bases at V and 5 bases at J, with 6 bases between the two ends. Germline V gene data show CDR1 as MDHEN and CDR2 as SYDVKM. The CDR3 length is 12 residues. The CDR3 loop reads CASSWTDNEQFF. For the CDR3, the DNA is TGTGCCAGCAGTTGGACTGACAATGAGCAGTTCTTC.

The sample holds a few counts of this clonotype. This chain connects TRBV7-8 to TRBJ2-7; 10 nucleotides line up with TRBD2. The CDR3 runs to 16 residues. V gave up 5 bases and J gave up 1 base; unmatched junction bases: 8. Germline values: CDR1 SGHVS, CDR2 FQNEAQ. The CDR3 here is CASSPGLAVLSYEQYF. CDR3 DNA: TGTGCCAGCAGCCCAGGACTAGCGGTTCTGTCCTACGAGCAGTACTTC.

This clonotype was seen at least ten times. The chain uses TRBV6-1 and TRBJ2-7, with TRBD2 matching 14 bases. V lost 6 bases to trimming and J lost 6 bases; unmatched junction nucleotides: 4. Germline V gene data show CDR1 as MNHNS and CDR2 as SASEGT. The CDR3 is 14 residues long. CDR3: CASSPGLAGGEQYF. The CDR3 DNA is TGTGCCAGCAGCCCCGGACTAGCGGGAGGCGAGCAGTACTTC.

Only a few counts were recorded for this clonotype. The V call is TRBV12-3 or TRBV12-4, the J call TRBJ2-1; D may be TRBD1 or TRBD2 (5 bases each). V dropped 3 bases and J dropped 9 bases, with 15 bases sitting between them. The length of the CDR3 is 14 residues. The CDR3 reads CASSLGTDESEQFF. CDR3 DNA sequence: TGTGCCAGCAGTTTGGGGACCGACGAGAGTGAGCAGTTCTTC.

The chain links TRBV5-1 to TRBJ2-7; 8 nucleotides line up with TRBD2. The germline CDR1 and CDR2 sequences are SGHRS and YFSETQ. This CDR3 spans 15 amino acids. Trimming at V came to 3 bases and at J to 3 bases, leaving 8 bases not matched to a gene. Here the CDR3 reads CASSSGSSGYYEQYF. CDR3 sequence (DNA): TGCGCCAGCAGCTCCGGGTCTAGCGGGTACTACGAGCAGTACTTC.

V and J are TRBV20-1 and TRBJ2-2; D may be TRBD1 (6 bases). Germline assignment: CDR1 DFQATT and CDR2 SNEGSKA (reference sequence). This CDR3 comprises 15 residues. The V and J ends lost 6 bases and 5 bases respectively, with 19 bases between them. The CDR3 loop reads CSAPGGRGLTGELFF. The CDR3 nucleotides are TGCAGTGCGCCCGGTGGCAGGGGTTTGACCGGGGAGCTGTTTTTT.

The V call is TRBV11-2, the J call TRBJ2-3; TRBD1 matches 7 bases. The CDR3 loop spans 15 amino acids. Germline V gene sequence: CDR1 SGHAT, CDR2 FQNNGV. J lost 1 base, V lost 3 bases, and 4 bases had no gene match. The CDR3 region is CASSLWTGRTDTQYF. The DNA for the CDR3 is TGTGCCAGCAGCTTGTGGACAGGCCGCACAGATACGCAGTATTTT.

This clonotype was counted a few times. In DNA form, the CDR3 reads TGTGCCAGCACGAGTACAGGGGTGGCCTATGGCTACACCTTC. Its protein product is CASTSTGVAYGYTF. V and J are TRBV7-9 and TRBJ1-2, with 7 bases aligning to TRBD1. Unmatched junction bases numbered 9, after V lost 7 bases and J lost 4 bases. The CDR3 is 14 residues long. In germline, CDR1 is SEHNR, CDR2 FQNEAQ (reference sequence).